The source of this TCR beta chain is a study of cytomegalovirus exposure and HLA in healthy donors. Whole-study context: Roughly 92 million unique TCRs, all from HLA-typed donors, were included in an early release of the data.

Primers: 60 Vbeta forward and 13 Jbeta reverse. Data came from immunoSEQ multiplex PCR; TCRdb stores just in-frame clones and leaves some out. The table has approximately 100,000 clones, over 75% seen once. Points from the study as a whole: A later analysis found common viral pathogens apparently linked to several of the most significant clusters. One cluster of highly shared sequence variants probably arose as a sequencing artifact. The authors later linked a missense DCLRE1C variant to TCR beta V- and J-gene trimming.

Turning to this clone: What it recognizes is unknown.

CDR3 size: 15 residues. Losses at the gene ends were 4 bases for V and 7 bases for J; bases not matched to a gene: 4. Germline-derived CDR1 and CDR2 are SGHVS and FNYEAQ. This sequence was found in a man younger than 30 in good health and CMV-seronegative. Sequenced material: PBMCs. This chain joins TRBV7-6 and TRBJ2-1, with TRBD2 matching over 13 bases. The CDR3 DNA sequence: TGTGCCAGCAGCTCACTAGCGGGGGGGCCTAATGAGCAGTTCTTC. Translation gives CASSSLAGGPNEQFF.